One and the same sample provided the 18 T cell receptor beta chains below, sequenced in a study of long-term antiretroviral therapy in people with HIV. The run of the v3.0 immunoSEQ assay was at survey level. Some clones are missing from TCRdb's copy, which holds only in-frame ones; the method was immunoSEQ multiplex PCR. In the table there are approximately 24,000 clones, about 95% of which are singletons. Specimen: unsorted PBMCs, collected less than 5 years after starting antiretroviral therapy. The receptors originated from a woman aged 45-65 years with HIV.

This clone has only a few counts. The chain combines TRBV14 with TRBJ2-6, with D unclear. V shed 3 bases and J shed 0 bases, with 15 bases lying between them. Germline CDR1 SGHDN, CDR2 FVKESK. The CDR3 has 18 amino acids. Here the CDR3 DNA reads TGTGCCAGCAGCCACCTCTGGCGGACCGGCTCTGGGGCCAACGTCCTGACTTTC. Translated: CASSHLWRTGSGANVLTF.

The chain links TRBV30 to TRBJ2-1, with 7 bases that match TRBD2. CDR1 GTSNPN and CDR2 SVGIG come from the germline V gene (reference sequence). This CDR3 comprises 16 residues. J gave up 5 bases and V 0 bases, and 10 bases lay outside the gene matches. CDR3 DNA: TGTGCCTGGAGTGTAAGCTCCAGCGGGATAAACAATGAGCAGTTCTTC. Amino acid sequence: CAWSVSSSGINNEQFF. The variable domain in full, completed from reference TRBV30 and TRBJ2-1, reads SQTIHQWPATLVQPVGSPLSLECTVEGTSNPNLYWYRQAAGRGLQLLFYSVGIGQISSEVPQNLSASRPQDRQFILSSKKLLLSDSGFYLCAWSVSSSGINNEQFFGPGTRLTVL.

This clone was recorded a few times. The chain carries TRBV14 and TRBJ2-5; 13 nucleotides agree with TRBD2. CDR3 length: 16 residues. The germline V gene encodes CDR1 SGHDN and CDR2 FVKESK. V lost 3 bases, J lost 2 bases, and 3 bases stayed unmatched. The CDR3: CASSHWTSGSQETQYF. In nucleotides, the CDR3 is TGTGCCAGCAGCCATTGGACTAGCGGGAGTCAAGAGACCCAGTACTTC.

The chain uses TRBV27 and TRBJ2-7; 7 positions match TRBD2. V lost 4 bases and J lost 0; bases outside the gene matches: 3. CDR1 and CDR2 from the germline V gene are MNHEY and SMNVEV (reference sequence). This CDR3 spans 14 amino acids. Here the CDR3 reads CASSYSGFSYEQYF. The CDR3 coding sequence is TGTGCCAGCAGTTATAGCGGGTTCTCCTACGAGCAGTACTTC.

The chain recombines TRBV5-1 with TRBJ1-3; D might be TRBD1 (6 bases). The CDR3 contains 14 residues. V shed 0 bases and J shed 8 bases, with 12 bases lying between them. Germline V gene data show CDR1 as SGHRS and CDR2 as YFSETQ. The CDR3 DNA follows: TGCGCCAGCAGCTTGGCGTCAGGGGTGGACACCATATATTTT. As protein: CASSLASGVDTIYF. Full variable domain (missing parts from reference TRBV5-1 and TRBJ1-3): KAGVTQTPRYLIKTRGQQVTLSCSPISGHRSVSWYQQTPGQGLQFLFEYFSETQRNKGNFPGRFSGRQFSNSRSEMNVSTLELGDSALYLCASSLASGVDTIYFGEGSWLTVV.

V gene TRBV5-1 combines with J gene TRBJ2-5; the D call may be TRBD1 or TRBD2 (5 bases each). The CDR3 consists of 11 residues. Germline V CDR1 and CDR2: SGHRS, YFSETQ. Trimming took off 4 bases at V and 7 bases at J, with 8 bases between the two ends. CDR3 DNA sequence: TGCGCCAGCAGCGTGGGGGTGACCCAGTACTTC. As protein: CASSVGVTQYF. The entire variable domain, with the rest obtained from reference TRBV5-1 and TRBJ2-5, is as follows: KAGVTQTPRYLIKTRGQQVTLSCSPISGHRSVSWYQQTPGQGLQFLFEYFSETQRNKGNFPGRFSGRQFSNSRSEMNVSTLELGDSALYLCASSVGVTQYFGPGTRLLVL.

Here the CDR3 DNA reads TGTGCCAGCAGCTTAGAGCCCAGGGTTGTGCCTCAGGACACTGAAGCTTTCTTT. Its protein product is CASSLEPRVVPQDTEAFF. The chain joins TRBV7-8 to TRBJ1-1; D is perhaps TRBD1 (5 bases). Looked up from germline, CDR1 is SGHVS and CDR2 is FQNEAQ. V shed 1 base and J shed 3 bases, with 21 bases lying between them. The length of the CDR3 is 18 residues.

This chain joins TRBV14 and TRBJ2-1, with no clear D. This CDR3 is 15 amino acids long. V was pared by 1 base and J by 8 bases, with 15 bases between. The germline V gene has CDR1 SGHDN and CDR2 FVKESK. CDR3 in amino acids: CASSQGIWRGDEQFF. In DNA, the CDR3 is TGTGCCAGCAGCCAAGGAATCTGGAGAGGAGATGAGCAGTTCTTC. The whole variable domain, filled in from reference TRBV14 and TRBJ2-1, reads EAGVTQFPSHSVIEKGQTVTLRCDPISGHDNLYWYRRVMGKEIKFLLHFVKESKQDESGMPNNRFLAERTGGTYSTLKVQPAELEDSGVYFCASSQGIWRGDEQFFGPGTRLTVL.

The chain has TRBV27 and TRBJ2-5; perhaps D is TRBD1 or TRBD2 (5 bases each). V lost 5 bases and J lost 3, with 13 bases in between. CDR1 MNHEY and CDR2 SMNVEV come from the germline V gene (reference sequence). This CDR3 is built from 14 residues. In DNA form, the CDR3 reads TGTGCCAGCAGTCCTGGGACGGCCGAAGAGACCCAGTACTTC. It specifies CASSPGTAEETQYF.

The V and J genes are TRBV5-4 and TRBJ2-7, with 7 bases fitting TRBD2. CDR1 SGHNT and CDR2 YYREEE come from the germline V gene (reference sequence). Germline trimming cut 0 bases from V and 2 bases from J; bases unmatched to any gene: 2. CDR3 length: 14 residues. The DNA for the CDR3 is TGTGCCAGCAGCTTGGCTAGCGGAGCCTACGAGCAGTACTTC. Protein product: CASSLASGAYEQYF.

The chain employs TRBV25-1 and TRBJ1-1; D possibly corresponds to TRBD1 (5 bases). Trimming took off 5 bases at V and 5 bases at J, with 12 bases between the two ends. The CDR3 covers 13 residues. From germline, CDR1 is MGHDK and CDR2 SYGVNS. CDR3 bases: TGTGCCAGCAGTATGGGGGAAAGAACTGAAGCTTTCTTT. It translates to CASSMGERTEAFF. The full variable domain, completed using reference TRBV25-1 and TRBJ1-1, is EADIYQTPRYLVIGTGKKITLECSQTMGHDKMYWYQQDPGMELHLIHYSYGVNSTEKGDLSSESTVSRIRTEHFPLTLESARPSHTSQYLCASSMGERTEAFFGQGTRLTVV.

The chain is built from TRBV2 and TRBJ1-2; D gene unclear. V dropped 3 bases and J dropped 5 bases, with 7 bases sitting between them. CDR3 length: 12 amino acids. Germline V CDR1 and CDR2: SNHLY, FYNNEI. CDR3 region: CASSDSVYGYTF. Written as DNA, the CDR3 is TGTGCCAGCAGTGATTCTGTTTATGGCTACACCTTC.

This clone was detected only a few times. The V and J genes are TRBV5-4 and TRBJ2-3; tentatively, D is TRBD2 (5 bases). V was cut by 4 bases and J by 0 bases, with 12 bases left in between. From germline, CDR1 is SGHNT and CDR2 YYREEE (reference sequence). The CDR3 contains 15 residues. The CDR3 is CASSRREGSTDTQYF. The CDR3 DNA sequence: TGTGCCAGCAGCCGTCGTGAGGGAAGCACAGATACGCAGTATTTT.

The chain recombines TRBV9 with TRBJ2-7; TRBD2 aligns across 10 bases. Germline CDR1 and CDR2: SGDLS and YYNGEE. V lost 4 bases, J lost 2 bases, and 6 bases stayed unmatched. CDR3 size: 15 residues. The CDR3 DNA reads TGTGCCAGCAGCCCCGGGACTAGCGTGCCCTACGAGCAGTACTTC. It codes for CASSPGTSVPYEQYF.

The genes are TRBV13 and TRBJ2-7, with 7 bases that match TRBD1. CDR3 size: 14 residues. Germline V gene lookup returns CDR1 PRHDT and CDR2 FYEKMQ (reference sequence). Trimming at V came to 4 bases and at J to 3 bases, leaving 6 bases not matched to a gene. CDR3 DNA: TGTGCCAGCAGCTCTGGACAGGACCGCTACGAGCAGTACTTC. Protein: CASSSGQDRYEQYF.

The chain couples TRBV18 to TRBJ2-7; 9 bases match TRBD2. Per the germline V gene, CDR1 is KGHSH and CDR2 is LQKENI. After removal of 3 bases from V and 2 bases from J, the junction contained 5 bases not matched to a gene. This CDR3 is 15 amino acids long. The CDR3 sequence: CASSPGLAVTYEQYF. The CDR3 bases are TGTGCCAGCTCACCGGGACTAGCAGTAACCTACGAGCAGTACTTC.

The rearrangement joins TRBV10-3 to TRBJ2-7; D is possibly TRBD2 (5 bases). CDR3 length equals 17 residues. Trimming removed 0 bases from V and 3 bases from J, with 18 bases in between. In germline, CDR1 is ENHRY, CDR2 SYGVKD. The CDR3 DNA reads as TGTGCCATCAGTGAGTCTCCCCCGGGGTCCATTCTCTACGAGCAGTACTTC. Encoded protein: CAISESPPGSILYEQYF.

The chain uses TRBV10-3 and TRBJ1-2; no definite D call. This CDR3 has 12 amino acids. Germline loops: CDR1 ENHRY, CDR2 SYGVKD. V dropped 2 bases and J dropped 8 bases, with 9 bases sitting between them. The CDR3 here is CAISEVGRGYTF. The DNA for the CDR3 is TGTGCCATCAGTGAGGTTGGGCGAGGCTACACCTTC.